A selection of T cell receptor beta chains follows, all from one sample in a study of T cells in Graves' hyperthyroidism and ophthalmopathy. Each CDR3 protein is one row after TCRdb ran MiXCR on the multiplex PCR reads. The repertoire holds 560,000 or so distinct CDR3 sequences, with just under 20% as singletons. Sequencing was performed on blood. Receptor source: a man between 35 and 55 years old with Graves' ophthalmopathy. The CDR3 runs from the conserved cysteine through the conserved F or W. The order of the fields is V gene, J gene, clone size, D gene, CDR3 DNA, CDR3 protein. The D gene is left open where the match is weak. Clone size, where shown, is once, few, many, or a class for clones that have expanded.

>TRBV5-1|TRBJ2-5|-|-
TGCGCCAGCAGCCCCACGGATGAGACCCAGTACTTC
CASSPTDETQYF
>TRBV7-2|TRBJ1-1|many|TRBD1
TGTGCCAGCAGCTTTAGTCGCACAGGGGCCACTGAAGCTTTCTTT
CASSFSRTGATEAFF
>TRBV11-2|TRBJ2-3|few|TRBD2
TGTGCCAGCAGTGCCCGGACTAGAGCCGATACGCAGTATTTT
CASSARTRADTQYF
>TRBV20-1|TRBJ1-2|many|TRBD1
TGCAGTGCCCCCGGGACAGGGGGCCCTTCTAACTATGGCTACACCTTC
CSAPGTGGPSNYGYTF
>TRBV5-1|TRBJ2-1|-|TRBD1
TGCGCCAGCAGCTTGGAGGGCAGGGGGCGGTACAATGAGCAGTTCTTC
CASSLEGRGRYNEQFF
>TRBV7-8|TRBJ2-7|-|-
TGTGCCAGCAGCTTATTTGTCCATCACGGGCCAAAAAAGAAGGACAACGAGCAGTACTTC
CASSLFVHHGPKKKDNEQYF
>TRBV7-9|TRBJ1-5|-|-
TGTGCCAGCAGCTCGCGGGATCAGCCCCAGCATTTT
CASSSRDQPQHF
>TRBV20-1|TRBJ1-1|many|-
TGCAGTGCTCCTACTCACCCAGACGGATACACTGAAGCTTTCTTT
CSAPTHPDGYTEAFF
>TRBV7-8|TRBJ2-7|many|-
TGTGCCAGCAGCTTAGGGACGTACCTCTCCTACGAGCAGTACTTC
CASSLGTYLSYEQYF
>TRBV7-8|TRBJ2-1|many|TRBD2
TGTGCCAGCAGCTTAGCGCTAGCGGGAGGGCCGGGTGAGCAGTTCTTC
CASSLALAGGPGEQFF
>TRBV5-1|TRBJ2-5|few|-
TGCGCCAGCAGTATGGAAAGCGAGACCCAGTACTTC
CASSMESETQYF
>TRBV6-2/TRBV6-3|TRBJ2-7|once|TRBD2
TGTGCCAGCAGTTATTTAGCGGGGGGGAACGAGCAGTACTTC
CASSYLAGGNEQYF
>TRBV5-8|TRBJ1-6|-|-
TGTGCCAGCAGCTTGGAAACAGGCAGATATTCACCCCTCCACTTT
CASSLETGRYSPLHF
>TRBV12-3/TRBV12-4|TRBJ1-5|-|-
TGTGCCAGCAGTCTGCTCCTAAATCAGCCCCAGCATTTT
CASSLLLNQPQHF
>TRBV20-1|TRBJ1-1|many|-
TGCAGTGCTGTCCGGGTGAACACTGAAGCTTTCTTT
CSAVRVNTEAFF
>TRBV4-2|TRBJ2-7|few|TRBD2
TGTGCCAGCAGCCAAGAAGCAGCGGGAGGGCCCAACGAGCAGTACTTC
CASSQEAAGGPNEQYF
>TRBV11-2|TRBJ2-5|many|TRBD2
TGTGCCAGCAGCGTGGGACTAGCGGGAGGGCTCCAAGAGACCCAGTACTTC
CASSVGLAGGLQETQYF
>TRBV6-1|TRBJ2-3|few|TRBD1
TGTGCCAGCAGCCCCTTCGGACAGGCGGGTGGCCCAGATACGCAGTATTTT
CASSPFGQAGGPDTQYF
>TRBV19|TRBJ2-7|-|TRBD2
TGTGCCAGTAGTAGTAGCGGGCCTCCCTACGAGCAGTACTTC
CASSSSGPPYEQYF
>TRBV6-2/TRBV6-3|TRBJ2-1|-|-
TGTGCCAGCATTCAACGAACCGGCTACAATGAGCAGTTCTTC
CASIQRTGYNEQFF
>TRBV10-3|TRBJ1-1|-|-
TGTGCCATCAGTGACAAATACACTGAAGCTTTCTTT
CAISDKYTEAFF
>TRBV18|TRBJ2-7|-|-
TGTGCCAGCTCACCAACCGTGGCAGACGAGCAGTACTTC
CASSPTVADEQYF
>TRBV20-1|TRBJ1-5|few|-
TGCAGTGGAGGACAAAGCAATCAGCCCCAGCATTTT
CSGGQSNQPQHF
>TRBV28|TRBJ1-5|many|-
TGTGCTCTCGGGGGGACTGGATTCAATCAGCCCCAGCATTTT
CALGGTGFNQPQHF
>TRBV7-2|TRBJ2-7|-|TRBD2
TGTGCCAGCAGCCGGGGACTAGCGGGGGGGCCGAGGGGCCTGGACGAGCAGTACTTC
CASSRGLAGGPRGLDEQYF
>TRBV20-1|TRBJ2-1|-|-
TGCAGTGCTAGCCGAATGAGGACCCATGAGCAGTTCTTC
CSASRMRTHEQFF
>TRBV6-1|TRBJ1-6|many|-
TGTGCCAGCAGGCACTCCCGAGGCGGCTCCTATAATTCACCCCTCCACTTT
CASRHSRGGSYNSPLHF
>TRBV20-1|TRBJ1-5|few|-
TGCAGTGCTAGAGGCCGGGGGCGCAGAAGCAATCAGCCCCAGCATTTT
CSARGRGRRSNQPQHF
>TRBV20-1|TRBJ2-1|many|-
TGCAGTGCGAGGACCCCGGGCAATGAGCAGTTCTTC
CSARTPGNEQFF
>TRBV5-1|TRBJ2-7|-|-
TGCGCCAGCAGTTCTCGGGACACCTTGTACGAGCAGTACTTC
CASSSRDTLYEQYF
>TRBV28|TRBJ2-1|many|TRBD1
TGTGCCAGCAGTCCTAAGGGGTCGCGACAGGGTTCCAATGAGCAGTTCTTC
CASSPKGSRQGSNEQFF
>TRBV7-9|TRBJ2-6|-|TRBD2
TGTGCCAGCAGCTTACGGGGACTAGCTGGGGCCAACGTCCTGACTTTC
CASSLRGLAGANVLTF
>TRBV4-1|TRBJ2-7|many|-
TGCGCCAGCAGCCAGGACTTCCTTCGGCAGTACTTC
CASSQDFLRQYF
>TRBV12-3/TRBV12-4|TRBJ1-6|-|TRBD1
TGTGCCAGCAGTTTCGGGACAGGGGGCAATTCACCCCTCCACTTT
CASSFGTGGNSPLHF
>TRBV7-3|TRBJ2-1|-|TRBD2
TGTGCCAGCACCGAAGGCAGCGGGGGACACAATGAGCAGTTCTTC
CASTEGSGGHNEQFF
>TRBV18|TRBJ2-7|-|-
TGTGCCAGCTCACCAGGGGCAGGGAACGAGCAGTACTTC
CASSPGAGNEQYF
>TRBV28|TRBJ2-7|few|TRBD2
TGTGCCAGCAGTACCAGCGGGGCTAGCTCCTACGAGCAGTACTTC
CASSTSGASSYEQYF
>TRBV20-1|TRBJ2-7|-|-
TGCAGTGCTAGTATGGGACACCCCATGAGGGAGCAGTACTTC
CSASMGHPMREQYF
>TRBV12-3/TRBV12-4|TRBJ1-1|few|-
TGTGCCAGCAGCTTAAATGGACAGACCTACACTGAAGCTTTCTTT
CASSLNGQTYTEAFF
>TRBV6-1|TRBJ1-5|many|TRBD1
TGTGCCAGCAGCCTGGTCACAGGGGATAATCAGCCCCAGCATTTT
CASSLVTGDNQPQHF
>TRBV5-1|TRBJ2-7|many|-
TGCGCCAGCAGCCCGGGACCGAGATACGAGCAGTACTTC
CASSPGPRYEQYF
>TRBV11-3|TRBJ2-1|many|-
TGTGCCAGCAGCTCCCGGGACAAGATGCTCAATGAGCAGTTCTTC
CASSSRDKMLNEQFF
>TRBV4-1|TRBJ2-3|few|-
TGCGCCAGCAGCTCCCCCAGGGGAAGTTCGGACACAGATACGCAGTATTTT
CASSSPRGSSDTDTQYF
>TRBV20-1|TRBJ1-2|few|-
TGCAGTGCTAACAGAGGTCCCAATGGCTACACCTTC
CSANRGPNGYTF
>TRBV12-3/TRBV12-4|TRBJ2-2|few|-
TGTGCCAGCAGTGCGACAGACACCGGGGAGCTGTTTTTT
CASSATDTGELFF
>TRBV10-3|TRBJ1-4|-|-
TGTGCCACCTCCGGGACGGGGGGAGAAAAACTGTTTTTT
CATSGTGGEKLFF
>TRBV6-2/TRBV6-3|TRBJ2-7|few|TRBD2
TGTGCCAGCAGTTACCCATCCGGGAGGGCCGGGTCCTACGAGCAGTACTTC
CASSYPSGRAGSYEQYF
>TRBV28|TRBJ2-7|-|TRBD2
TGTGCCAGCAGCCTTCTAGCGGAGTTCTACGAGCAGTACTTC
CASSLLAEFYEQYF
>TRBV5-6|TRBJ2-3|few|TRBD2
TGTGCCAGCAGCTTGGAACCCAGCGGGAAGGGGGATACGCAGTATTTT
CASSLEPSGKGDTQYF
>TRBV2|TRBJ1-1|few|-
TGTGCCAGCAGGGCTATGACAGCTGGCACTGAAGCTTTCTTT
CASRAMTAGTEAFF
>TRBV30|TRBJ1-5|few|-
TGTGCCTGGAGTCGGACCTCCTATCAGCCCCAGCATTTT
CAWSRTSYQPQHF
>TRBV10-3|TRBJ2-3|few|TRBD2
TGTGCCACCAAAGCGGGAGGCACAGATACGCAGTATTTT
CATKAGGTDTQYF
>TRBV18|TRBJ2-1|few|TRBD1
TGTGCCAGCTCACCAAAGGGGGCGGGTGAGCAGTTCTTC
CASSPKGAGEQFF
>TRBV7-8|TRBJ1-2|-|TRBD1
TGTGCCAGCAGCCCGGGACAGGGGGCCGGATATGGCTACACCTTC
CASSPGQGAGYGYTF
>TRBV13|TRBJ1-4|-|-
TGTGCCAGCAACCGCCGGGAGGTTAATGAAAAACTGTTTTTT
CASNRREVNEKLFF
>TRBV2|TRBJ2-2|few|TRBD1
TGTGCCAGCAGCTGGGACAGCCCCATCAACACCGGGGAGCTGTTTTTT
CASSWDSPINTGELFF
>TRBV11-2|TRBJ1-4|many|-
TGTGCCAGCAGCTTGGAGATCAGCGAAAAACTGTTTTTT
CASSLEISEKLFF